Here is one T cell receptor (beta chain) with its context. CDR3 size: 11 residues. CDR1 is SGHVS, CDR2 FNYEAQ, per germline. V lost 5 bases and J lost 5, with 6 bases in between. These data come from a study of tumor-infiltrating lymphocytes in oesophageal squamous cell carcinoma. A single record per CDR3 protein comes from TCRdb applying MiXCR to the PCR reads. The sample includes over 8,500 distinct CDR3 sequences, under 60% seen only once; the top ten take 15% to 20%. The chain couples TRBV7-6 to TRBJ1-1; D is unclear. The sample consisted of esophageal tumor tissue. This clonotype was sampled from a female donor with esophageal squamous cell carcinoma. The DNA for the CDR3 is TGTGCCAGCAGCGCACGGACTGAAGCTTTCTTT. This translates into CASSARTEAFF.